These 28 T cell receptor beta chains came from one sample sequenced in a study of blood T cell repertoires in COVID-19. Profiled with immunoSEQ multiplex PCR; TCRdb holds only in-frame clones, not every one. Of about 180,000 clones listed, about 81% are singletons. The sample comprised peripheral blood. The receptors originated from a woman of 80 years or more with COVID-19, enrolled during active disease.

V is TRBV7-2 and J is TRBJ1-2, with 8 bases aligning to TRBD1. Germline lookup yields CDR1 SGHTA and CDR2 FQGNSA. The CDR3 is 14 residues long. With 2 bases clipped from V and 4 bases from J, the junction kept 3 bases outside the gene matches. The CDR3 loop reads CASSLPGGGYGYTF. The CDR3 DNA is TGTGCCAGCAGCTTACCAGGGGGCGGCTATGGCTACACCTTC.

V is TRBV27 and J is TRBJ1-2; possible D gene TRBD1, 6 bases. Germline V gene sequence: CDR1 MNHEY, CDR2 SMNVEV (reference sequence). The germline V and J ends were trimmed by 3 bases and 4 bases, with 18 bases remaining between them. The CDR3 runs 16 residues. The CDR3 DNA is TGTGCCAGCAGTTTTTCAGGGGCCACCAAGGGCTATGGCTACACCTTC. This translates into CASSFSGATKGYGYTF.

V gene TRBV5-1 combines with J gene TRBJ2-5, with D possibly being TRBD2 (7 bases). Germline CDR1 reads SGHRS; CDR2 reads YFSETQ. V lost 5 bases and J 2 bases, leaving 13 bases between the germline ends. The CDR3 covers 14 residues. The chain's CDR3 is CASSGRGPQETQYF. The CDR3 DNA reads TGCGCCAGCAGTGGGCGGGGGCCTCAAGAGACCCAGTACTTC.

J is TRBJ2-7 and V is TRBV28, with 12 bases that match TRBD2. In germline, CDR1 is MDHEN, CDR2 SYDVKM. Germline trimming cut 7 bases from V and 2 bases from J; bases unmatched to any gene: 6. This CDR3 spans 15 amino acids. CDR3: CASNLLAGGPYEQYF. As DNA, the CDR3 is TGTGCCAGCAACCTACTAGCGGGAGGACCCTACGAGCAGTACTTC.

The CDR3 reads CASSSLGQGIMPQHF. The CDR3 nucleotides are TGCGCCAGCAGTTCCTTAGGACAGGGGATTATGCCCCAGCATTTT. This chain joins TRBV23-1 and TRBJ1-5, with TRBD1 matching 9 bases. TRBV23-1 is an open reading frame, and its role is uncertain. The CDR3 length is 15 residues. Unmatched junction bases numbered 11, after V lost 5 bases and J lost 9 bases.

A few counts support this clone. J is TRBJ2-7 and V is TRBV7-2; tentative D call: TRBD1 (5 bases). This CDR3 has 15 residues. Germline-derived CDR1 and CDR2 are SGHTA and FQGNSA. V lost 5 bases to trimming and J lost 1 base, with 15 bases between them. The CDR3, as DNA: TGTGCCAGCAGCCTAGACAGCACTGGATCCTACGAGCAGTACTTC. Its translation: CASSLDSTGSYEQYF.

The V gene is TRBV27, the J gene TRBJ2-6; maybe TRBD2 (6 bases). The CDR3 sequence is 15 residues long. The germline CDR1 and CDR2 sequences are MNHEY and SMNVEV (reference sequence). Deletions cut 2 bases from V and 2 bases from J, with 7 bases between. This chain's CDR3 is CASSLGGTGANVLTF. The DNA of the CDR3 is TGTGCCAGCAGTTTAGGAGGGACTGGGGCCAACGTCCTGACTTTC. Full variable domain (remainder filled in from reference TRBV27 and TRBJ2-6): EAQVTQNPRYLITVTGKKLTVTCSQNMNHEYMSWYRQDPGLGLRQIYYSMNVEVTDKGDVPEGYKVSRKEKRNFPLILESPSPNQTSLYFCASSLGGTGANVLTFGAGSRLTVL.

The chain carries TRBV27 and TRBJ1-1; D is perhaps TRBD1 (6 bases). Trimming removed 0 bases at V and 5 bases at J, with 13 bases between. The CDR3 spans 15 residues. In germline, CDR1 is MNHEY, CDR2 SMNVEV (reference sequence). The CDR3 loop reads CASSLSRGAGTEAFF. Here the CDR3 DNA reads TGTGCCAGCAGTTTATCGCGGGGGGCAGGGACTGAAGCTTTCTTT.

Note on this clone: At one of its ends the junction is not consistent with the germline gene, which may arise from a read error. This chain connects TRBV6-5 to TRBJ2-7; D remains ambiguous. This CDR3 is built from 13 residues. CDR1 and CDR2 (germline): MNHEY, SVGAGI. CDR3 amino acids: CASSTNPFRVAVF. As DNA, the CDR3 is TGTGCCAGCAGTACCAACCCATTCCGGGTTGCAGTCTTC.

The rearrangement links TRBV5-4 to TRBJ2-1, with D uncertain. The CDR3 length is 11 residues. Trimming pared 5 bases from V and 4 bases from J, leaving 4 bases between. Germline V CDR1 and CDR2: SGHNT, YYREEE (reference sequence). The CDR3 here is CASREYNEQFF. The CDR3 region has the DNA TGTGCCAGCAGGGAGTACAATGAGCAGTTCTTC. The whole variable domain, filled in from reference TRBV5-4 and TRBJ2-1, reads ETGVTQSPTHLIKTRGQQVTLRCSSQSGHNTVSWYQQALGQGPQFIFQYYREEENGRGNFPPRFSGLQFPNYSSELNVNALELDDSALYLCASREYNEQFFGPGTRLTVL.

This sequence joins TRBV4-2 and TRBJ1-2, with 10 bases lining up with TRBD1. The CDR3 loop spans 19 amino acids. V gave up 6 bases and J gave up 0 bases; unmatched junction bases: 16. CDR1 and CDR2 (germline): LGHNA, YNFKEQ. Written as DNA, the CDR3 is TGTGCCAGCAGTCTTCACCCGGGACAGGGGTCCCCTACTAACTATGGCTACACCTTC. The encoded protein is CASSLHPGQGSPTNYGYTF.

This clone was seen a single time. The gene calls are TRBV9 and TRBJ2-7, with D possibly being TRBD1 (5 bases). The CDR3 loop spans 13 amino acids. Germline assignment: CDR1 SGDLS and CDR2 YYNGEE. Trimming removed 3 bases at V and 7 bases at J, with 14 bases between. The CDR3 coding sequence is TGTGCCAGCAGCGCCTCAGGGTTGGGGGAGCAGTACTTC. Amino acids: CASSASGLGEQYF.

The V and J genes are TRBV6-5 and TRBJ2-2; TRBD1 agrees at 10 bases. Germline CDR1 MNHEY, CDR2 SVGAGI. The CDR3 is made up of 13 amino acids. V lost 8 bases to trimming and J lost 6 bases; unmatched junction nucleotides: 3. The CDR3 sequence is CASYGTGAGELFF. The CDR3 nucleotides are TGTGCCAGCTACGGGACAGGGGCCGGGGAGCTGTTTTTT.

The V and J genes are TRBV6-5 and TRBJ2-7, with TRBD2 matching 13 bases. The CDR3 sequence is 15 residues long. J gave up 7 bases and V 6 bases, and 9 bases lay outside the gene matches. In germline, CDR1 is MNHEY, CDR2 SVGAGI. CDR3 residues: CASRPTSGRLKEQYF. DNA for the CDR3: TGTGCCAGCAGGCCGACTAGCGGGAGGCTAAAGGAGCAGTACTTC.

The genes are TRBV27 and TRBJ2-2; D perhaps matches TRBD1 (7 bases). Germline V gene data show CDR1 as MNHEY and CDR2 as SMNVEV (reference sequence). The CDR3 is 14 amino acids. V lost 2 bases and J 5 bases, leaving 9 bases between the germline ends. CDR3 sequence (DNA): TGTGCCAGCAGTTTAGCAGGGGGGACCGGGGAGCTGTTTTTT. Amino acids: CASSLAGGTGELFF.

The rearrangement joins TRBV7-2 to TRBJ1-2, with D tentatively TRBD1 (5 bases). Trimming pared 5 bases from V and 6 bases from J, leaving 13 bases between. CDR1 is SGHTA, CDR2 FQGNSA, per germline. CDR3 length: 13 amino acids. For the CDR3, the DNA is TGTGCCAGCAGCCCGCAGGGATCGGATGGCTACACCTTC. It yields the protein CASSPQGSDGYTF.

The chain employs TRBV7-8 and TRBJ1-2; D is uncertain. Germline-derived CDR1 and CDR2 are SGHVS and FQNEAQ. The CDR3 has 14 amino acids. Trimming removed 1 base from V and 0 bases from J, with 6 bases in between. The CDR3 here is CASSLVWPNYGYTF. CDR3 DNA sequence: TGTGCCAGCAGCTTAGTTTGGCCTAACTATGGCTACACCTTC.

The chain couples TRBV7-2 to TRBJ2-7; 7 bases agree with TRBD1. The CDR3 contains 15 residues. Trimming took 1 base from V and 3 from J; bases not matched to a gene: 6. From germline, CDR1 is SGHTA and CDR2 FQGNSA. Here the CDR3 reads CASSLDSGGYYEQYF. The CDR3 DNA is TGTGCCAGCAGCTTAGATTCAGGGGGATACTACGAGCAGTACTTC.

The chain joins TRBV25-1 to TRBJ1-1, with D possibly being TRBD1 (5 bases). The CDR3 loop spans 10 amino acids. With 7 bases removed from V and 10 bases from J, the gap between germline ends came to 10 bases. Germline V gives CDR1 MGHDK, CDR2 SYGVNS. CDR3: CASMGGRAFF. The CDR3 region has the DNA TGTGCCAGCATGGGGGGTAGAGCTTTCTTT.

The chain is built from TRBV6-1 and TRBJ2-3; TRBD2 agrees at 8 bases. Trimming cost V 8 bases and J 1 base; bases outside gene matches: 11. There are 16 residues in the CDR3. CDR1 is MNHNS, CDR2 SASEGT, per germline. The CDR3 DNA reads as TGTGCCAGCCGTGGAGTAGGGCGGGGGGGCACAGATACGCAGTATTTT. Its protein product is CASRGVGRGGTDTQYF.

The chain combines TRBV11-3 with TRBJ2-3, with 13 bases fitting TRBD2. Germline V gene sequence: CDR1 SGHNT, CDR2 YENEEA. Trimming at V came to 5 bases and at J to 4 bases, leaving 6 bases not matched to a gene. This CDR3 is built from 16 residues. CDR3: CASSERLAGGSDTQYF. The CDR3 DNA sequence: TGTGCCAGCAGCGAAAGACTAGCGGGGGGTTCAGATACGCAGTATTTT. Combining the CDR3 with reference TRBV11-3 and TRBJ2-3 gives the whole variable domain EAGVVQSPRYKIIEKKQPVAFWCNPISGHNTLYWYLQNLGQGPELLIRYENEEAVDDSQLPKDRFSAERLKGVDSTLKIQPAELGDSAVYLCASSERLAGGSDTQYFGPGTRLTVL.

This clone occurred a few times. The CDR3 region has the DNA TGTGCCAGTAGTCCTAGACAGAATCAGCCCCAGCATTTT. As protein: CASSPRQNQPQHF. The chain joins TRBV19 to TRBJ1-5; D may be TRBD1 (5 bases). Germline CDR1 LNHDA, CDR2 SQIVND (reference sequence). The CDR3 consists of 13 residues. V dropped 5 bases and J dropped 4 bases, with 9 bases sitting between them.

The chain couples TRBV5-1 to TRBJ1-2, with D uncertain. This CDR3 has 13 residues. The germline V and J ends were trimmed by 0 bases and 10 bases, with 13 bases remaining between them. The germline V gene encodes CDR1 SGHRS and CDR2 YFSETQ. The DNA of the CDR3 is TGCGCCAGCAGCTTGGCCGGGGAGGGTTTCTACACCTTC. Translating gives CASSLAGEGFYTF.

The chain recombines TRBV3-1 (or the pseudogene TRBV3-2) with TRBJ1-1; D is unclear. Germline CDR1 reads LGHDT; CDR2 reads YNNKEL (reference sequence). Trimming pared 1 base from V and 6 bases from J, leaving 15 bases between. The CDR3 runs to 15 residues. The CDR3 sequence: CASSQARRANSEAFF. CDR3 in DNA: TGTGCCAGCAGCCAAGCCAGGAGGGCGAATTCTGAAGCTTTCTTT.

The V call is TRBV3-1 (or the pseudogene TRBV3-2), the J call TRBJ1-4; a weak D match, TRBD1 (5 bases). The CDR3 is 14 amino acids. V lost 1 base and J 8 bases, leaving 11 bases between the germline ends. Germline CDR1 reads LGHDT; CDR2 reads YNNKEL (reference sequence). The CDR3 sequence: CASSQGGEGEKLFF. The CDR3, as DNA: TGTGCCAGCAGCCAAGGGGGGGAAGGGGAAAAACTGTTTTTT.

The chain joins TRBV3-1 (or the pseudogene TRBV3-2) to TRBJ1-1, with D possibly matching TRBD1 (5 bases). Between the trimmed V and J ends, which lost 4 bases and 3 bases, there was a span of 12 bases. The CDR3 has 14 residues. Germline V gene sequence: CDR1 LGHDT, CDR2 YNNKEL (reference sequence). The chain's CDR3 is CASSPRGGDTEAFF. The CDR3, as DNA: TGTGCCAGCAGCCCAAGGGGAGGGGACACTGAAGCTTTCTTT.

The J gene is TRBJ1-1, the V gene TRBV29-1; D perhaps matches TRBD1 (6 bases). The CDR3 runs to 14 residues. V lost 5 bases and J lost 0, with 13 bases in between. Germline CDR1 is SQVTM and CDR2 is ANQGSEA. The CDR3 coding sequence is TGCAGCGTTCAAACAGGGTCAATGAACACTGAAGCTTTCTTT. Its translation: CSVQTGSMNTEAFF.

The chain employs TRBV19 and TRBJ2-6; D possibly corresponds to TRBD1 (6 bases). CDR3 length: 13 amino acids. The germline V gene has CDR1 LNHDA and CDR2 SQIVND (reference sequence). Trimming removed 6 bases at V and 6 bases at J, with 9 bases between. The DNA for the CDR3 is TGTGCCAGTAGCCTGGGACAGGCCAACGTCCTGACTTTC. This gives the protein CASSLGQANVLTF.